The clone carrying this T cell receptor beta chain was recorded many times. The sample originates from a study of molecular identifiers for immune sequencing clone quantification. CDR1 is MGHRA and CDR2 is YSYEKL in the germline V gene. The CDR3 has 14 amino acids. Trimming removed 6 bases from V and 5 bases from J, with 15 bases in between. In preparing bulk TCR libraries, previously described methods and listed TCR primers were used. TCRdb used MiXCR to reprocess the PCR reads, holding one entry per CDR3 protein. The sample comprises 460,000 or so distinct CDR3 sequences, roughly 24% of which are singletons, and around 0.79% rests with the top ten.

Input material: naive CD8+ T cells from blood, with Jurkat cell RNA spiked in. Subset of the sample: FACS-sorted CD8+CD4-CCR7+CD45RA+ naive T cells. The TCR was taken from a human donor in good health. Some libraries in this study had Jurkat cell RNA spiked in. The chain combines TRBV4-1 with TRBJ2-3; D possibly uses TRBD1 or TRBD2 (7 bases each). CDR3 loop: CASRLRGGRDTQYF. The CDR3 nucleotides are TGCGCCAGCAGACTCAGGGGGGGGAGAGATACGCAGTATTTT.